This entry concerns a single T cell receptor (beta chain). Its antigen remains unidentified. An Oncomine TCR Beta short-read assay was used to sequence the DNA from cultured CD4+ T cells. Genomic DNA was extracted from cultured CD4+ T cells. TCRdb itself ran the PCR reads through MiXCR, one entry per CDR3 protein. The sample holds fewer than 15,000 distinct CDR3 sequences, 28% seen once. This specimen belongs to a study of vaccination and CD4 T cells after COVID-19. This CDR3 comprises 16 residues. V gave up 4 bases and J gave up 2 bases, with 16 bases separating them. Looked up from germline, CDR1 is MNHEY and CDR2 is SVGEGT. Treatment reported: roughly ten-day PBMC culture with coronavirus spike peptide pools or control peptides (ViraFEST assay).

The sequencing sample was made of cultured CD4+ T cells from blood. The rearrangement links TRBV6-2 or TRBV6-3 to TRBJ2-3, with a tentative D call TRBD2 (7 bases). This clonotype was obtained from a human donor with COVID-19. As DNA, the CDR3 is TGTGCCAGCAGTTCCATCCATGCGGGGGCCACAGATACGCAGTATTTT. Its translation: CASSSIHAGATDTQYF.